This T cell receptor (beta chain) is drawn from a study of blood T cell repertoires in COVID-19. Study context: PBMCs, B-cell-depleted T cells, or T cells provided the cDNA or gDNA that made up the material.

In the original workflow: For nucleated cells, counts were estimated from reference gene primer amplification. Repertoires were generated with immunoSEQ multiplex PCR, while TCRdb's copy carries only in-frame clones and drops some. V and J calls and clone size follow that table, whereas D and trimming were derived from the DNA. The table lists about 160,000 clones, 80% of them singletons. Participants came from fewer than 25 US areas, aged about 18 to 95 years. Donors of Cohort 3 who recovered were those that had two negative PCRs, clearance, or symptom resolution. There are 13 residues in the CDR3. Germline values: CDR1 SQVTM, CDR2 ANQGSEA. The ends were cut back, 1 base at V and 8 bases at J, with 14 bases in the middle.

The receptor's source is a woman between 55 and 75 years old who had recovered from COVID-19. Sequencing was carried out using PBMCs or T cells enriched from blood (not recorded which). This rearrangement joins TRBV29-1 to TRBJ1-2; D is uncertain. In DNA, the CDR3 is TGCAGCGTTGAAGGCGGTGGGTCATTGGGCTACACCTTC. It is translated as CSVEGGGSLGYTF.